Below are 2 T cell receptor beta chains sequenced from a single sample in a study of T cell responses to AZD1222 COVID-19 vaccine. Profiled with immunoSEQ multiplex PCR; TCRdb holds only in-frame clones, not every one. The sample lists 85,000 to 90,000 clones, about nine tenths occurring once. Sequenced material: peripheral blood, taken on day 0 of AZD1222 vaccination. The receptors shown here come from an adult in good health.

The genes are TRBV12-5 and TRBJ2-1; 13 bases line up with TRBD2. Trimming removed 3 bases from V and 4 bases from J; junction bases left unmatched: 15. Germline values: CDR1 LGHNT, CDR2 FRNRAP. This CDR3 comprises 20 residues. CDR3 region: CASGFSGTSGVRVRYNEQFF. The CDR3 nucleotides read TGTGCTAGTGGTTTCTCCGGGACTAGCGGGGTTCGGGTGCGTTACAATGAGCAGTTCTTC.

This clone was counted a single time. The chain is built from TRBV21-1 and TRBJ1-1; the table gives TRBD1 as D, unverified against the DNA. TRBV21-1 is labeled a pseudogene. The CDR3 runs to 14 residues. The CDR3 sequence: CASRTNRANTEAFF. The CDR3 coding sequence is TGTGCCAGCAGGACAAACAGGGCGAACACTGAAGCTTTCTTT.